Here is one T cell receptor (beta chain) with its context. Its antigen remains unknown. In the PCR, 60 Vbeta and 13 Jbeta primers were used. Sequenced by immunoSEQ multiplex PCR; TCRdb stores in-frame clones only, minus some. The repertoire consists of fewer than 150,000 clones, with around 72% occurring once and the leading ten covering approximately 15%. The data stem from a study of cytomegalovirus exposure and HLA in healthy donors. Whole-study results and caveats: DRB1 showed the most TCR associations and HLA-C the fewest in a later analysis, as rates varied by HLA locus. Approximately 18,000 TCR beta sequences were associated with HLA alleles at 0.05 false discovery rate in a later analysis.

Germline V gene data show CDR1 as LNHNV and CDR2 as YYDKDF (reference sequence). Trimming cost V 6 bases and J 7 bases, with 7 bases left between them. The CDR3 runs to 11 residues. The chain has TRBV15 and TRBJ1-3, with unresolved D. The sample was PBMCs. This sequence originates from a human donor in good health. In DNA form, the CDR3 reads TGTGCCACCAGAGATGCGAACACCATATATTTT. It codes for CATRDANTIYF. Full variable domain (rest looked up from reference TRBV15 and TRBJ1-3): DAMVIQNPRYQVTQFGKPVTLSCSQTLNHNVMYWYQQKSSQAPKLLFHYYDKDFNNEADTPDNFQSRRPNTSFCFLDIRSPGLGDTAMYLCATRDANTIYFGEGSWLTVV.